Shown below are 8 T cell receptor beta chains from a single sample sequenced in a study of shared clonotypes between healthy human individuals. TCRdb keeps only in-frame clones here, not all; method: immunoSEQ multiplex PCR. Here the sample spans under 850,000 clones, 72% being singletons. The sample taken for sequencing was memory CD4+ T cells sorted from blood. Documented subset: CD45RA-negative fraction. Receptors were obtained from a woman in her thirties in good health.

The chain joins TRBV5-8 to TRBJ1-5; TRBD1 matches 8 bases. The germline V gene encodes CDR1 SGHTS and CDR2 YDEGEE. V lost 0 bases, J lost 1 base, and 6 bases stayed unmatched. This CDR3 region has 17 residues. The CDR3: CASSLGTGRGSNQPQHF. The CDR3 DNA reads TGTGCCAGCAGCTTGGGGACAGGGCGCGGGAGCAATCAGCCCCAGCATTTT.

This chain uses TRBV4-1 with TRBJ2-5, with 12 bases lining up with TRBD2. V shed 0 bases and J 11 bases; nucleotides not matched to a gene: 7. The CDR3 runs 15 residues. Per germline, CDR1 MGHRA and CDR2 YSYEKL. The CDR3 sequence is CASSQEASGRARQYF. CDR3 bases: TGCGCCAGCAGCCAAGAAGCTAGCGGGAGGGCCCGGCAGTACTTC.

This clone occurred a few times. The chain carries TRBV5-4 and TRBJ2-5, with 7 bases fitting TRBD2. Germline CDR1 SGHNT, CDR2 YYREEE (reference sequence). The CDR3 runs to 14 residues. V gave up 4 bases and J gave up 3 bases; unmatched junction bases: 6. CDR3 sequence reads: CASSRALAEETQYF. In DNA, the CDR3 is TGTGCCAGCAGCCGAGCCCTAGCGGAAGAGACCCAGTACTTC.

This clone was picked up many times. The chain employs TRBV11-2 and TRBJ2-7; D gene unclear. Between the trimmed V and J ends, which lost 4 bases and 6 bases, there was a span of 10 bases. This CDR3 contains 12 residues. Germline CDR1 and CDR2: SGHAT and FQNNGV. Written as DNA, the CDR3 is TGTGCCAGCAGCTCCCCGTCGGGCGAGCAGTACTTC. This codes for CASSSPSGEQYF.

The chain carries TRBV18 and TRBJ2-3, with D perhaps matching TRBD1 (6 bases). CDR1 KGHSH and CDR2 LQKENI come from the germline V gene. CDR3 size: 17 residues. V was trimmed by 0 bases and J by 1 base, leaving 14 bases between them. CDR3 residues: CASSPPSNRERTDTQYF. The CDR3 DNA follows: TGTGCCAGCTCACCACCATCTAACAGGGAACGCACAGATACGCAGTATTTT.

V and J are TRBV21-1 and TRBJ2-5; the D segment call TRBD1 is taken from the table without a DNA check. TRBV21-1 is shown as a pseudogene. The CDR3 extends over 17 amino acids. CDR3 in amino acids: CASSNHATYPGSGPQYF. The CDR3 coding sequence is TGTGCCAGCAGCAATCACGCAACCTACCCAGGGTCCGGCCCCCAGTACTTC.

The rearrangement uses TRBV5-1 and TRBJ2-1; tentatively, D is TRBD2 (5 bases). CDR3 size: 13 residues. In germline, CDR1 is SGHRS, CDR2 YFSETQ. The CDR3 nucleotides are TGCGCAGCCCGTCGGGGAGTAGGGAATGAGCAGTTCTTC. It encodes CAARRGVGNEQFF.

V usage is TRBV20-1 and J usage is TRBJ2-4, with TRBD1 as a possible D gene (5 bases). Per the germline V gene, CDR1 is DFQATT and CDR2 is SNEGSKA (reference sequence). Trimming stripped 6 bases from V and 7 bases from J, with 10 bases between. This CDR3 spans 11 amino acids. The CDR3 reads CSARQSNIQYF. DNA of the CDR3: TGCAGTGCCAGACAGAGTAACATTCAGTACTTC.